The next 19 T cell receptor beta chains were all read from a single sample in a study of blood T cell repertoires in COVID-19 (dated by TCRdb to between 2020 and 2021). Library generation was performed with the immunoSEQ multiplex PCR assay. The table comes from immuneACCESS by way of TCRdb, which keeps in-frame sequences with V and J called. Part of the clones is missing from these tables; in studies checked, under half for an unresolved V gene and the rest for unknown reasons. In this sample the table shows under 300,000 clones, 88% of which occur a single time. 2% to 3% of the sample is held by the ten biggest clonotypes. Sequenced input: PBMCs or T cells enriched from blood (not recorded which). These receptors were obtained from a woman in her forties with acute COVID-19.

The chain employs TRBV15 and TRBJ2-2, with TRBD2 as a possible D gene (5 bases). The CDR3 spans 17 residues. Per germline, CDR1 LNHNV and CDR2 YYDKDF (reference sequence). V dropped 1 base and J dropped 1 base, with 13 bases sitting between them. The CDR3, as DNA: TGTGCCACCAGCAGAGTCGGGGTGCGAGTGAACACCGGGGAGCTGTTTTTT. Translating it yields CATSRVGVRVNTGELFF. The full variable domain, with the rest looked up from reference TRBV15 and TRBJ2-2, is DAMVIQNPRYQVTQFGKPVTLSCSQTLNHNVMYWYQQKSSQAPKLLFHYYDKDFNNEADTPDNFQSRRPNTSFCFLDIRSPGLGDTAMYLCATSRVGVRVNTGELFFGEGSRLTVL.

This clone was counted once. The chain carries TRBV21-1 and TRBJ1-5; whether TRBD1, the table's D call, matches the DNA was not checked. TRBV21-1 is noted as a pseudogene. The CDR3 loop spans 17 amino acids. CDR3 DNA sequence: TGTGCCAGCAGCATTGGGACAGAAGGCCCCCCGAAACAGCCCCAGCATTTT. Amino acids: CASSIGTEGPPKQPQHF.

This sequence joins TRBV4-3 and TRBJ1-2, with 9 bases identical to TRBD1. Per the germline V gene, CDR1 is LGHNA and CDR2 is YSLEER. The CDR3 consists of 13 residues. V was clipped by 4 bases and J by 8 bases; unmatched bases: 5. CDR3 DNA sequence: TGCGCCAGCAGCCGGGGACAGGGTGAAGGCTACACCTTC. Protein: CASSRGQGEGYTF.

The chain combines TRBV7-2 with TRBJ1-3, with D maybe TRBD1 (6 bases). There are 17 residues in the CDR3. Germline CDR1 is SGHTA and CDR2 is FQGNSA. Trimming removed 2 bases at V and 0 bases at J, with 14 bases between. The CDR3 loop is CASSLFIDRLSGNTIYF. The DNA for the CDR3 is TGTGCCAGCAGCTTATTCATAGACAGGCTCTCTGGAAACACCATATATTTT.

The chain carries TRBV6-2 or TRBV6-3 and TRBJ2-7; the match to TRBD1 covers 8 bases. This CDR3 has 14 residues. V trimming: 2 bases; J trimming: 5 bases; junction bases outside the gene matches: 5. Looked up from germline, CDR1 is MNHEY and CDR2 is SVGEGT. The CDR3 nucleotides are TGTGCCAGCAGTTACCCAGGGGACAGGAACGAGCAGTACGTC. It encodes CASSYPGDRNEQYV.

This chain uses TRBV18 with TRBJ2-5; the D gene is possibly TRBD1 (6 bases). Germline values: CDR1 KGHSH, CDR2 LQKENI. The CDR3 runs 15 residues. Deletions cut 6 bases from V and 2 bases from J, with 16 bases between. This CDR3 reads CASSFRTATQETQYF. The CDR3 DNA reads as TGTGCCAGCTCCTTTAGGACAGCTACTCAAGAGACCCAGTACTTC.

The chain carries TRBV2 and TRBJ2-5, with a tentative D call TRBD2 (6 bases). The ends were cut back, 5 bases at V and 6 bases at J, with 13 bases in the middle. The CDR3 loop spans 13 amino acids. Germline CDR1 SNHLY, CDR2 FYNNEI. The CDR3: CASSRTIDQTQYF. The CDR3 coding sequence is TGTGCCAGCAGTAGGACTATCGACCAGACCCAGTACTTC.

The chain uses TRBV12-3 or TRBV12-4 and TRBJ2-3; perhaps TRBD2 as D (6 bases). V lost 0 bases and J lost 8, with 6 bases in between. The length of the CDR3 is 12 residues. The CDR3 spells CASSLAGGTQYF. DNA of the CDR3: TGTGCCAGCAGTTTAGCGGGGGGTACGCAGTATTTT.

V is TRBV12-5 and J is TRBJ1-5; 8 bases map to TRBD1. The CDR3 is 15 residues long. Germline V gives CDR1 LGHNT, CDR2 FRNRAP. Trimming took 3 bases from V and 5 from J; bases not matched to a gene: 6. CDR3: CASGFFDRGYQPQHF. CDR3 nucleotides: TGTGCTAGTGGTTTTTTTGACAGGGGATATCAGCCCCAGCATTTT.

The chain links TRBV4-3 to TRBJ1-2, with D tentatively TRBD1 (5 bases). The V gene lost 0 bases and the J gene lost 6 bases, with 17 bases spanning the gap. There are 16 residues in the CDR3. In germline, CDR1 is LGHNA, CDR2 YSLEER. In DNA, the CDR3 is TGCGCCAGCAGCCAAGATGGCGGGGGGAATGCTAATGGCTACACCTTC. Its protein product is CASSQDGGGNANGYTF.

The chain recombines TRBV5-6 with TRBJ1-2, with D possibly being TRBD1 (5 bases). The germline V gene encodes CDR1 SGHDT and CDR2 YYEEEE. There are 12 residues in the CDR3. V lost 5 bases, J lost 8 bases, and 13 bases lay in between. The CDR3 nucleotides read TGTGCCAGCAGGCCCGGGACTTACGGCTACACCTTC. Its protein is CASRPGTYGYTF.

The chain carries TRBV9 and TRBJ1-2, with 9 bases fitting TRBD1. This CDR3 has 15 amino acids. Trimming removed 0 bases from V and 7 bases from J; junction bases left unmatched: 7. CDR1 is SGDLS and CDR2 is YYNGEE in the germline V gene. For the CDR3, the DNA is TGTGCCAGCAGCGTAGCTGGGACAGGGTTAGGTGGCTACACCTTC. Translating it yields CASSVAGTGLGGYTF.

The genes are TRBV6-5 and TRBJ1-5, with D possibly being TRBD1 (6 bases). Germline CDR1 and CDR2: MNHEY and SVGAGI. The germline V and J ends were trimmed by 5 bases and 2 bases, with 13 bases remaining between them. The CDR3 runs 15 residues. This chain's CDR3 is CASSTQGLGNQPQHF. DNA of the CDR3: TGTGCCAGCAGTACGCAGGGGTTAGGCAATCAGCCCCAGCATTTT.

The chain has TRBV6-4 and TRBJ2-7, with 9 bases fitting TRBD2. CDR3 length: 16 residues. Trimming took 7 bases from V and 3 from J; bases not matched to a gene: 13. Germline V gives CDR1 MRHNA, CDR2 SNTAGT. The CDR3 protein is CASTLGQAGGVYEQYF. The CDR3 DNA follows: TGTGCCAGCACGTTGGGGCAAGCGGGGGGTGTCTACGAGCAGTACTTC.

The rearrangement links TRBV7-2 to TRBJ2-7; D is uncertain. CDR3 size: 14 residues. Germline CDR1 reads SGHTA; CDR2 reads FQGNSA. V gave up 1 base and J gave up 1 base, with 8 bases separating them. The chain's CDR3 is CASSLGSPSYEQYF. Written as DNA, the CDR3 is TGTGCCAGCAGCTTAGGAAGCCCGTCCTACGAGCAGTACTTC.

The rearrangement joins TRBV9 to TRBJ2-7, with a tentative D call TRBD1 (6 bases). The CDR3 covers 14 residues. V shed 4 bases and J shed 0 bases, with 11 bases lying between them. Per germline, CDR1 SGDLS and CDR2 YYNGEE. Here the CDR3 reads CASSPTDSSYEQYF. The DNA of the CDR3 is TGTGCCAGCAGCCCTACGGACAGCTCCTACGAGCAGTACTTC.

This chain connects TRBV2 to TRBJ2-7; a possible D gene is TRBD2 (6 bases). CDR1 is SNHLY, CDR2 FYNNEI, per germline. With 4 bases removed from V and 5 bases from J, the gap between germline ends came to 9 bases. CDR3 length equals 12 residues. CDR3 nucleotide sequence: TGTGCCAGCAGTGTCGGGGGTAACGAGCAGTACTTC. Its translation: CASSVGGNEQYF.

This clone was seen once. V is TRBV12-5 and J is TRBJ1-5; 7 nucleotides align to TRBD1. The CDR3 covers 14 residues. From germline, CDR1 is LGHNT and CDR2 FRNRAP. After removal of 3 bases from V and 4 bases from J, the junction contained 3 bases not matched to a gene. The CDR3 here is CASGFRQGNQPQHF. DNA for the CDR3: TGTGCTAGTGGTTTTCGACAGGGAAATCAGCCCCAGCATTTT.

The chain has TRBV29-1 and TRBJ2-2, with 8 bases matching TRBD1. CDR1 is SQVTM, CDR2 ANQGSEA, per germline. Germline trimming cut 4 bases from V and 7 bases from J; bases unmatched to any gene: 8. The CDR3 length is 14 residues. DNA for the CDR3: TGCAGCGTTGTCCTGCCAGGGGGCGTCGGGGAGCTGTTTTTT. Amino acids: CSVVLPGGVGELFF.